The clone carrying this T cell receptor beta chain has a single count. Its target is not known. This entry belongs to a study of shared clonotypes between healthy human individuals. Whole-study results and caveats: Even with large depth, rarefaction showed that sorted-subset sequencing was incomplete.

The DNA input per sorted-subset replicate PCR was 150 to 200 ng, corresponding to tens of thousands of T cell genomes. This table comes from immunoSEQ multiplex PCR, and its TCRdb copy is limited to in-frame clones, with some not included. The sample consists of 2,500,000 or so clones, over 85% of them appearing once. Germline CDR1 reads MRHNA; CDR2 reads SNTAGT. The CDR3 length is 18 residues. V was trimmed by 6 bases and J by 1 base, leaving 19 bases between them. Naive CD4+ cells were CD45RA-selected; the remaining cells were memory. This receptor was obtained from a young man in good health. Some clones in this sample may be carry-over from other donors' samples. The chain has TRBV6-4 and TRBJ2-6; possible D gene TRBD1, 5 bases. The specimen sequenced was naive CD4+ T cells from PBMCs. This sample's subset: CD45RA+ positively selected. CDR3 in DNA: TGTGCCAGCAGGAGGCAGGGTAGGAGTCGGTCTGGGGCCAACGTCCTGACTTTC. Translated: CASRRQGRSRSGANVLTF.